This T cell receptor beta chain is from a study of T-cell reconstitution after alpha-beta-depleted transplantation in children. Unique molecular identifiers featured in how the TCRbeta library was prepared. TCRdb ran MiXCR on the PCR reads and lists one entry per CDR3 protein. The data contain about 360,000 distinct CDR3 sequences, roughly 14% of them seen just once; the ten biggest clones take up about 4%. The CDR3 covers 13 residues. V gave up 8 bases and J gave up 7 bases; unmatched junction bases: 9. This sequence was found in a human donor who donated a stem cell graft to a child with Fanconi anemia. V is TRBV12-3 or TRBV12-4 and J is TRBJ1-1, with 8 bases matching TRBD1. The sequencing here drew on PBMCs, taken from the stem cell graft. The CDR3 here is CASATGTGDEAFF. The CDR3 DNA is TGTGCCAGCGCCACCGGGACAGGAGATGAAGCTTTCTTT.